These 31 T cell receptor beta chains were all obtained from the same sample, sequenced in a study of blood T cells in healthy people across ages. Through a sample-barcoded 5' primer and a J-beta primer mix, a second PCR was run for roughly 6 to 12 cycles. TCRdb reprocessed the 5' RACE reads via MiXCR and lists one record per CDR3 protein. Seen here are 750,000 or so distinct CDR3 sequences, about 25% observed once, and the top ten hold 9.4%. These same records also appear under a second study, on T cells of mothers and their children.

Sequenced sample: blood. The source of these receptors is a boy aged 5-17 years in good health.

The chain carries TRBV27 and TRBJ1-1, with TRBD1 identical over 8 bases. Germline V CDR1 and CDR2: MNHEY, SMNVEV (reference sequence). The CDR3 extends over 14 amino acids. The junction had 4 bases not matched to a gene; V was cut back by 3 bases and J by 4 bases. CDR3 loop: CASSFDRGGTEAFF. In DNA form, the CDR3 reads TGTGCCAGCAGTTTCGACAGGGGTGGCACTGAAGCTTTCTTT.

This chain joins TRBV28 and TRBJ1-2; D not certain. Per germline, CDR1 MDHEN and CDR2 SYDVKM. Trimming removed 6 bases at V and 3 bases at J, with 8 bases between. The CDR3 totals 12 residues. The CDR3 nucleotides are TGTGCCAGCAGGATGTCGGACTATGGCTACACCTTC. Its protein is CASRMSDYGYTF.

There are a few counts of this clonotype. The chain joins TRBV4-3 to TRBJ2-7; 7 nucleotides align to TRBD1. This CDR3 region has 17 residues. V shed 2 bases, J shed 0 bases, and the junction held 10 bases outside the gene matches. Germline V CDR1 and CDR2: LGHNA, YSLEER. The CDR3 region is CASSQLSGTESSYEQYF. Here the CDR3 DNA reads TGCGCCAGCAGCCAACTATCCGGGACAGAGAGCTCCTACGAGCAGTACTTC.

This clonotype has more than one count but fewer than ten. This rearrangement joins TRBV29-1 to TRBJ2-5, with TRBD2 matching 7 bases. The end of the DNA fits TRBJ2-1 better, so the J call may be wrong. Germline CDR1 reads SQVTM; CDR2 reads ANQGSEA. The CDR3 is 14 amino acids. This CDR3 is CSVGEGPSHNEQFF. CDR3 in DNA: TGCAGCGTTGGGGAGGGGCCGAGTCACAATGAGCAGTTCTTC.

V is TRBV4-2 and J is TRBJ1-2, with D unclear. Germline loops: CDR1 LGHNA, CDR2 YNFKEQ. V gave up 8 bases and J gave up 3 bases, with 13 bases separating them. The CDR3 runs 13 residues. This chain's CDR3 is CASSGLGYYGYTF. In DNA, the CDR3 is TGTGCCAGCTCAGGCCTCGGGTACTATGGCTACACCTTC.

This clonotype was seen only a few times. The chain links TRBV12-3 or TRBV12-4 to TRBJ2-5; the match to TRBD2 covers 11 bases. CDR3 length equals 17 residues. With 6 bases clipped from V and 4 bases from J, the junction kept 13 bases outside the gene matches. The CDR3 DNA sequence: TGTGCCAGCAGCCCAGGGGGTAGCGGGGGGGCTTTAGAGACCCAGTACTTC. It translates to CASSPGGSGGALETQYF.

The V and J genes are TRBV7-8 and TRBJ2-1, with 11 bases aligning to TRBD2. The J call may be faulty, since TRBJ2-5 better matches the DNA end. Germline-derived CDR1 and CDR2 are SGHVS and FQNEAQ. This CDR3 spans 15 amino acids. CDR3 sequence (DNA): TGTGCCAGCAGCAGGGGACTAGCGGAGGGAGAGACCCAGTACTTC. It encodes CASSRGLAEGETQYF.

CDR3 bases: TGTGCCAGCAGCCCCCCGTCGGGCGCCAGCACAGATACGCAGTATTTT. Its protein is CASSPPSGASTDTQYF. V and J are TRBV7-9 and TRBJ2-3; no clear D. This CDR3 region has 16 residues. Germline V gene sequence: CDR1 SEHNR, CDR2 FQNEAQ (reference sequence). The V end lost 5 bases, the J end lost 0 bases, and 15 bases lay between the germline ends.

The rearrangement links TRBV15 to TRBJ2-7, with 7 bases matching TRBD1. Germline-derived CDR1 and CDR2 are LNHNV and YYDKDF (reference sequence). The CDR3 length is 14 residues. V lost 0 bases and J lost 5; bases outside the gene matches: 4. This chain's CDR3 is CATSRDGQAHEQYF. The CDR3 DNA reads as TGTGCCACCAGCAGAGATGGACAGGCCCACGAGCAGTACTTC.

This chain links TRBV6-1 with TRBJ2-2; tentatively, D is TRBD1 (5 bases). The CDR3 extends over 13 amino acids. Germline V gives CDR1 MNHNS, CDR2 SASEGT. Deletions cut 8 bases from V and 3 bases from J, with 10 bases between. DNA for the CDR3: TGTGCCAGCGGGTGGGGCGACACCGGGGAGCTGTTTTTT. This gives the protein CASGWGDTGELFF.

The J gene is TRBJ2-3, the V gene TRBV20-1, with D uncertain. The germline CDR1 and CDR2 sequences are DFQATT and SNEGSKA (reference sequence). The V and J ends lost 5 bases and 0 bases respectively, with 12 bases between them. This CDR3 comprises 14 residues. The DNA of the CDR3 is TGCAGTGCTCCCCCGCGAGCTAGCACAGATACGCAGTATTTT. It yields the protein CSAPPRASTDTQYF.

This clonotype appeared a few times. At one end, the junction sequence differs from germline, possibly due to a read error. The rearrangement links TRBV5-1 to TRBJ2-5, with 11 positions matching TRBD2. Germline-derived CDR1 and CDR2 are SGHRS and YFSETQ. This CDR3 comprises 16 residues. This CDR3 is CASSFWTSGSLVTQHF. CDR3 coding DNA: TGCGCCAGCAGCTTCTGGACTAGCGGGTCGCTGGTTACCCAGCACTTC.

This chain links TRBV10-3 with TRBJ2-5, with D possibly being TRBD2 (5 bases). V lost 2 bases and J lost 3, with 7 bases in between. CDR1 ENHRY and CDR2 SYGVKD come from the germline V gene. The CDR3 extends over 13 amino acids. The CDR3 region is CAISEGGEETQYF. The CDR3 nucleotides are TGTGCCATCAGTGAGGGAGGAGAAGAGACCCAGTACTTC.

This clonotype was seen only a few times. The V and J genes are TRBV20-1 and TRBJ2-7; 9 bases agree with TRBD1. The germline V gene has CDR1 DFQATT and CDR2 SNEGSKA (reference sequence). V shed 3 bases, J shed 5 bases, and the junction held 5 bases outside the gene matches. This CDR3 region has 13 residues. CDR3 protein: CSARDRGWDEQYF. In DNA, the CDR3 is TGCAGTGCTAGGGACAGGGGATGGGACGAGCAGTACTTC.

This clonotype was picked up a small number of times. The V call is TRBV7-2, the J call TRBJ1-2; D ambiguous. CDR3 length: 14 residues. Per the germline V gene, CDR1 is SGHTA and CDR2 is FQGNSA. Trimming removed 3 bases from V and 3 bases from J, with 11 bases in between. The CDR3 protein is CASSFSVDDYGYTF. CDR3 nucleotides: TGTGCCAGCAGCTTCAGCGTTGACGACTATGGCTACACCTTC.

The J gene is TRBJ1-1, the V gene TRBV5-1; the D is unclear. This CDR3 contains 15 residues. Trimming removed 2 bases from V and 0 bases from J, with 11 bases in between. Germline values: CDR1 SGHRS, CDR2 YFSETQ. The CDR3 loop reads CASSFMNLMNTEAFF. The CDR3 region has the DNA TGCGCCAGCAGCTTCATGAATCTTATGAACACTGAAGCTTTCTTT.

This chain connects TRBV7-2 to TRBJ2-5, with D possibly TRBD2 on 6 matching bases. The better agreement between TRBJ2-1 and the DNA end casts doubt on the J call. Germline CDR1 reads SGHTA; CDR2 reads FQGNSA. The CDR3 length is 15 residues. CDR3 sequence: CASSFAGTGTGTQFF. In nucleotides, the CDR3 is TGTGCCAGCAGCTTCGCAGGGACGGGGACTGGAACACAGTTCTTC.

Worth noting for this clonotype: It is unclear where the CDR3 begins or ends on the DNA, so no DNA is shown, and the CDR3 is as TCRdb lists it. The CDR3: CASSWAPGNQNF. The chain recombines TRBV12-3 or TRBV12-4 with TRBJ2-5; the table's TRBD1 call for D was not verified on the DNA. The CDR3 is 12 residues long, counting both termini.

V gene TRBV2 combines with J gene TRBJ2-5; 14 nucleotides agree with TRBD2. The last part of the DNA fits TRBJ2-1 better; the J call may be wrong. In germline, CDR1 is SNHLY, CDR2 FYNNEI. CDR3 length: 15 residues. This CDR3 reads CASSRGTSGSHEQFF. Here the CDR3 DNA reads TGTGCCAGCAGTCGGGGGACTAGCGGGAGCCATGAGCAGTTCTTC.

The chain combines TRBV11-2 with TRBJ2-1, with no clear D. Germline V lookup: CDR1 SGHAT, CDR2 FQNNGV. V gave up 1 base and J gave up 0 bases, with 10 bases separating them. The CDR3 consists of 16 residues. The CDR3: CASSLVVTASYNEQFF. The CDR3, as DNA: TGTGCCAGCAGCTTAGTGGTGACTGCCTCCTACAATGAGCAGTTCTTC.

There are a few counts of this clonotype. This sequence joins TRBV6-5 and TRBJ2-1, with 13 positions matching TRBD2. The J segment lost 8 bases and the V segment lost 2 bases, leaving 3 bases of the junction unmatched. CDR1 and CDR2 (germline): MNHEY, SVGAGI. This CDR3 region has 15 residues. In DNA, the CDR3 is TGTGCCAGCAGTTACGGGACTAGCGGGAAGGATGAGCAGTTCTTC. Amino acids: CASSYGTSGKDEQFF.

This chain connects TRBV12-3 or TRBV12-4 to TRBJ1-1; D unresolved. Trimming pared 6 bases from V and 2 bases from J, leaving 7 bases between. The CDR3 has 12 residues. CDR3 DNA: TGTGCCAGCAGGGAAGGTAACACTGAAGCTTTCTTT. Amino acid sequence: CASREGNTEAFF.

The chain uses TRBV5-1 and TRBJ1-2; 7 bases are shared with TRBD1. With V trimmed by 4 bases and J by 0 bases, 12 bases remained unmatched. Germline V CDR1 and CDR2: SGHRS, YFSETQ. The CDR3 is 17 amino acids. As DNA, the CDR3 is TGCGCCAGCAGCCGGACCGGGACAGCCCTTACTAACTATGGCTACACCTTC. It yields the protein CASSRTGTALTNYGYTF.

V gene TRBV18 combines with J gene TRBJ2-7; D might be TRBD1 (5 bases). Germline loops: CDR1 KGHSH, CDR2 LQKENI. This CDR3 has 17 residues. V was clipped by 2 bases and J by 4 bases, with 21 bases between them. The CDR3 here is CASSPGRGKERPYEQYF. The CDR3 DNA sequence: TGTGCCAGCTCACCAGGTAGGGGTAAGGAGAGACCTTACGAGCAGTACTTC.

This clonotype showed up just a few times. The rearrangement links TRBV24-1 to TRBJ2-1; no definite D call. Between the trimmed V and J ends, which lost 4 bases and 3 bases, there was a span of 3 bases. Germline CDR1 KGHDR, CDR2 SFDVKD. The CDR3 has 12 residues. The CDR3 spells CATSDLYNEQFF. Written as DNA, the CDR3 is TGTGCCACCAGTGACCTCTACAATGAGCAGTTCTTC.

The chain links TRBV28 to TRBJ2-7, with 8 bases aligning to TRBD2. This CDR3 comprises 14 residues. CDR1 and CDR2 (germline): MDHEN, SYDVKM. J was trimmed by 3 bases and V by 5 bases; bases with no gene match: 6. In nucleotides, the CDR3 is TGTGCCAGCAGTCAACTAGCGGAGGTCTACGAGCAGTACTTC. It specifies CASSQLAEVYEQYF.

This clonotype was counted only a few times. J is TRBJ2-3 and V is TRBV6-1; the D gene is possibly TRBD1 (6 bases). This CDR3 region has 14 residues. Between the trimmed V and J ends, which lost 5 bases and 2 bases, there was a span of 11 bases. Germline CDR1 reads MNHNS; CDR2 reads SASEGT. Here the CDR3 DNA reads TGTGCCAGCAGTTCTCGGACAGTCACAGATACGCAGTATTTT. Translating gives CASSSRTVTDTQYF.

This clonotype has just a few counts. The rearrangement uses TRBV5-1 and TRBJ2-2; 8 bases are shared with TRBD1. In germline, CDR1 is SGHRS, CDR2 YFSETQ. The length of the CDR3 is 15 residues. Losses at the gene ends were 7 bases for V and 1 base for J; bases not matched to a gene: 6. This chain's CDR3 is CASHDGTGNTGELFF. Here the CDR3 DNA reads TGCGCCAGCCATGACGGGACAGGGAACACCGGGGAGCTGTTTTTT.

In this sample, this clonotype turned up a few times. V gene TRBV5-6 combines with J gene TRBJ2-1; D not certain. Per the germline V gene, CDR1 is SGHDT and CDR2 is YYEEEE. V was clipped by 3 bases and J by 1 base, with 11 bases between them. The CDR3 extends over 15 amino acids. CDR3 nucleotide sequence: TGTGCCAGCAGCTCTGGACGGATGTCCTACAATGAGCAGTTCTTC. Its protein is CASSSGRMSYNEQFF.

This clonotype was seen a few times. The rearrangement uses TRBV6-2 or TRBV6-3 and TRBJ2-5; 7 nucleotides agree with TRBD1. J lost 2 bases, V lost 6 bases, and 6 bases had no gene match. Looked up from germline, CDR1 is MNHEY and CDR2 is SVGEGT. CDR3 size: 14 residues. DNA for the CDR3: TGTGCCAGCAGACCGTGGGACAGTCAAGAGACCCAGTACTTC. Translated: CASRPWDSQETQYF.

The chain employs TRBV7-2 and TRBJ2-2, with 7 nucleotides matching TRBD2. Trimming cost V 5 bases and J 1 base; bases outside gene matches: 7. The V gene's germline CDR1 is SGHTA and CDR2 FQGNSA. The CDR3 consists of 16 residues. CDR3 DNA: TGTGCCAGCAGCCCGCGACTAGCTGGGAACACCGGGGAGCTGTTTTTT. Translating it yields CASSPRLAGNTGELFF.